These 30 T cell receptor beta chains originate from one sample sequenced in a study of T cells in Graves' hyperthyroidism and ophthalmopathy. Using RNA transcripts as the source, TCR beta CDR3 regions were amplified. Researchers ran a first-round RT-PCR on the TCR CDR3 using the HTBI primer set. One entry per CDR3 protein, called by TCRdb with MiXCR from the multiplex PCR reads. The sample lists under 350,000 distinct CDR3 sequences; 15% to 20% were seen once. What was sequenced was blood. These receptors originate from a woman in her 50s with Graves' hyperthyroidism.

The CDR3 region is CASSLVPGTVSGYTF. CDR3 nucleotide sequence: TGCGCCAGCAGCTTGGTACCAGGGACGGTATCTGGCTACACCTTC. V usage is TRBV5-1 and J usage is TRBJ1-2; D might be TRBD1 (5 bases). The CDR3 loop spans 15 amino acids. From germline, CDR1 is SGHRS and CDR2 YFSETQ. Trimming removed 0 bases at V and 7 bases at J, with 16 bases between.

This clonotype was observed many times. This chain links TRBV10-3 with TRBJ1-1; D not certain. The germline gives CDR1 ENHRY, CDR2 SYGVKD. Between the trimmed V and J ends, which lost 0 bases and 3 bases, there was a span of 11 bases. The CDR3 is made up of 15 amino acids. DNA for the CDR3: TGTGCCATCAGTGAGTCTGGACGCGTCGACACTGAAGCTTTCTTT. Translation: CAISESGRVDTEAFF.

The rearrangement links TRBV29-1 to TRBJ2-5; D remains unclear. Germline CDR1 is SQVTM and CDR2 is ANQGSEA. The V and J ends lost 3 bases and 5 bases respectively, with 10 bases between them. This CDR3 spans 12 amino acids. The CDR3 spells CSVDNLGETQYF. The CDR3 DNA sequence: TGCAGCGTTGATAACCTAGGGGAGACCCAGTACTTC.

J is TRBJ2-1 and V is TRBV4-1; no reliable D call. The CDR3 contains 16 residues. Germline V lookup: CDR1 MGHRA, CDR2 YSYEKL. V gave up 1 base and J gave up 4 bases, with 14 bases separating them. CDR3 residues: CASSQVLFESYNEQFF. In DNA form, the CDR3 reads TGCGCCAGCAGCCAAGTTTTGTTCGAGTCTTACAATGAGCAGTTCTTC.

The V call is TRBV27, the J call TRBJ2-7; 7 bases match TRBD1. The V segment lost 5 bases and the J segment 4 bases; nucleotides outside the gene matches: 8. Looked up from germline, CDR1 is MNHEY and CDR2 is SMNVEV (reference sequence). CDR3 length: 14 residues. The DNA of the CDR3 is TGTGCCAGCAGTACCGGACAGGCCCCGTACGAGCAGTACGTC. It codes for CASSTGQAPYEQYV.

This clonotype occurred many times. This chain links TRBV28 with TRBJ1-1; D is perhaps TRBD1 (5 bases). Trimming pared 6 bases from V and 4 bases from J, leaving 12 bases between. CDR3 length: 13 amino acids. Germline values: CDR1 MDHEN, CDR2 SYDVKM. CDR3 in amino acids: CASSLQEGTEAFF. Written as DNA, the CDR3 is TGTGCCAGCAGCCTACAGGAGGGCACTGAAGCTTTCTTT.

There are a few counts of this clonotype. This chain connects TRBV7-9 to TRBJ1-2; 7 nucleotides align to TRBD1. This CDR3 is built from 16 residues. Per the germline V gene, CDR1 is SEHNR and CDR2 is FQNEAQ (reference sequence). Losses at the gene ends were 4 bases for V and 4 bases for J; bases not matched to a gene: 12. The CDR3 here is CASSYQIMTGSYGYTF. The CDR3 nucleotides are TGTGCCAGCAGCTACCAAATCATGACAGGGAGCTATGGCTACACCTTC.

The chain couples TRBV28 to TRBJ2-3; 7 nucleotides align to TRBD2. The CDR3 is 16 amino acids. The J segment lost 4 bases and the V segment lost 2 bases, leaving 9 bases of the junction unmatched. Germline CDR1 and CDR2: MDHEN and SYDVKM. The CDR3 DNA sequence: TGTGCCAGCAGTTTAGCGGGAGTTCGGCCGGCAGATACGCAGTATTTT. Translation gives CASSLAGVRPADTQYF.

The genes are TRBV28 and TRBJ2-5, with D perhaps assigned TRBD1 or TRBD2 (7 bases each). V was cut by 5 bases and J by 5 bases, with 18 bases left in between. CDR3 length: 15 amino acids. The germline CDR1 and CDR2 sequences are MDHEN and SYDVKM. CDR3 residues: CASSNRAGGGETQYF. The CDR3, as DNA: TGTGCCAGCAGTAATCGCGCAGGGGGGGGGGAGACCCAGTACTTC.

This clonotype was observed a few times. This chain links TRBV27 with TRBJ2-6; D call uncertain. The CDR3 is made up of 17 amino acids. CDR1 MNHEY and CDR2 SMNVEV come from the germline V gene (reference sequence). Trimming pared 8 bases from V and 5 bases from J, leaving 22 bases between. CDR3 nucleotide sequence: TGTGCCAGCTCTGGTGACACGATCTCCAAGAGGGCCAACGTCCTGACTTTC. Protein product: CASSGDTISKRANVLTF.

CDR3 sequence: CAIRGEHWSSGNTIYF. The CDR3 DNA sequence: TGTGCCATCAGGGGGGAACATTGGAGCTCTGGAAACACCATATATTTT. This rearrangement joins TRBV10-3 to TRBJ1-3, with a possible D match to TRBD1 (5 bases). This CDR3 spans 16 amino acids. Germline V gene lookup returns CDR1 ENHRY and CDR2 SYGVKD. Trimming cost V 6 bases and J 0 bases, with 15 bases left between them.

The chain has TRBV19 and TRBJ1-5, with TRBD1 matching over 9 bases. V shed 5 bases, J shed 7 bases, and the junction held 9 bases outside the gene matches. CDR1 and CDR2 from the germline V gene are LNHDA and SQIVND (reference sequence). CDR3 size: 15 residues. In DNA form, the CDR3 reads TGTGCCAGTAGTTTTTGGACAGGGGTTGGACAGCCCCAGCATTTT. It specifies CASSFWTGVGQPQHF.

This clonotype has just a few counts. The chain recombines TRBV30 with TRBJ1-1; 7 bases match TRBD1. The germline V gene encodes CDR1 GTSNPN and CDR2 SVGIG (reference sequence). This CDR3 has 14 amino acids. The J segment lost 3 bases and the V segment lost 5 bases, leaving 9 bases of the junction unmatched. DNA of the CDR3: TGTGCCTGGGCTCAGGGGGGCCTGGACACTGAAGCTTTCTTT. It encodes CAWAQGGLDTEAFF.

This clonotype showed up just a few times. The CDR3 region is CATSRDLMAEGGESEKLFF. CDR3 sequence (DNA): TGTGCCACCAGCAGAGATCTAATGGCCGAAGGGGGGGAGAGTGAAAAACTGTTTTTT. The chain carries TRBV15 and TRBJ1-4, with D possibly being TRBD1 (6 bases). From germline, CDR1 is LNHNV and CDR2 YYDKDF (reference sequence). This CDR3 is 19 amino acids long. The V end lost 0 bases, the J end lost 7 bases, and 24 bases lay between the germline ends. Complete variable domain (other parts from reference TRBV15 and TRBJ1-4): DAMVIQNPRYQVTQFGKPVTLSCSQTLNHNVMYWYQQKSSQAPKLLFHYYDKDFNNEADTPDNFQSRRPNTSFCFLDIRSPGLGDTAMYLCATSRDLMAEGGESEKLFFGSGTQLSVL.

This clonotype was counted many times. The chain uses TRBV12-3 or TRBV12-4 and TRBJ1-5; D remains unclear. CDR3 length: 15 residues. The V gene lost 1 base and the J gene lost 1 base, with 8 bases spanning the gap. The CDR3 protein is CASSLGWGSNQPQHF. The CDR3, as DNA: TGTGCCAGCAGTTTAGGTTGGGGAAGCAATCAGCCCCAGCATTTT.

There are a few counts of this clonotype. This rearrangement joins TRBV28 to TRBJ1-6, with 9 bases that match TRBD1. Germline V gene lookup returns CDR1 MDHEN and CDR2 SYDVKM. V was pared by 5 bases and J by 6 bases, with 14 bases of the junction left unmatched. This CDR3 spans 18 amino acids. CDR3 sequence reads: CASSPFGTGMIVNSPLHF. The CDR3 nucleotides read TGTGCCAGCAGTCCCTTCGGGACAGGGATGATAGTTAATTCACCCCTCCACTTT.

The chain uses TRBV29-1 and TRBJ2-7; the D is unclear. Per the germline V gene, CDR1 is SQVTM and CDR2 is ANQGSEA. V was pared by 1 base and J by 2 bases, with 6 bases between. The CDR3 consists of 12 residues. CDR3 coding DNA: TGCAGCGTTGAAGGGGATCCCTACGAGCAGTACTTC. Protein product: CSVEGDPYEQYF.

This clonotype has at least ten counts. The V and J genes are TRBV2 and TRBJ2-7, with D uncertain. The CDR3 has 15 amino acids. Germline CDR1 is SNHLY and CDR2 is FYNNEI. Trimming pared 4 bases from V and 0 bases from J, leaving 13 bases between. The CDR3 reads CASSALLSSSYEQYV. DNA of the CDR3: TGTGCCAGCAGTGCTCTCCTCTCGAGCTCCTACGAGCAGTACGTC.

Remarks on this clonotype: This clone may be a read error of a much larger clone one base away. The rearrangement uses TRBV11-2 and TRBJ2-2; 7 bases line up with TRBD2. The CDR3 covers 17 residues. Germline CDR1 SGHAT, CDR2 FQNNGV. CDR3 coding DNA: TGTGCCAGCAGTTACGGAGCGGGGACCACGAACACCGGGGAGCTGCTTTTT. Translating gives CASSYGAGTTNTGELLF.

The rearrangement uses TRBV18 and TRBJ1-1, with no clear D. V lost 8 bases and J 11 bases, leaving 21 bases between the germline ends. CDR1 KGHSH and CDR2 LQKENI come from the germline V gene. The CDR3 length is 13 residues. DNA of the CDR3: TGTGCCAGCACGTTGGACGGAGGCTCGTGGGCTTTCTTT. It codes for CASTLDGGSWAFF.

This clonotype has a handful of counts. The V gene is TRBV19, the J gene TRBJ1-5; 11 nucleotides agree with TRBD1. Per germline, CDR1 LNHDA and CDR2 SQIVND (reference sequence). Germline trimming cut 6 bases from V and 7 bases from J; bases unmatched to any gene: 14. The CDR3 runs to 17 residues. CDR3 sequence (DNA): TGTGCCAGTAGGGGACTTGGGACAGGGGGACAAAGGCAGCCCCAGCATTTT. Its translation: CASRGLGTGGQRQPQHF. The full variable domain, its missing parts supplied by reference TRBV19 and TRBJ1-5, is DGGITQSPKYLFRKEGQNVTLSCEQNLNHDAMYWYRQDPGQGLRLIYYSQIVNDFQKGDIAEGYSVSREKKESFPLTVTSAQKNPTAFYLCASRGLGTGGQRQPQHFGDGTRLSIL.

The chain is built from TRBV4-1 and TRBJ2-1; 7 positions match TRBD2. The CDR3 length is 17 residues. The ends lost 0 bases at V and 4 bases at J; junction bases unmatched: 9. Germline values: CDR1 MGHRA, CDR2 YSYEKL. CDR3 loop: CASSQEYQTSMYNEQFF. Here the CDR3 DNA reads TGCGCCAGCAGCCAAGAGTACCAGACTAGCATGTACAATGAGCAGTTCTTC.

A remark on this clonotype: This sequence may be a read error, since a much larger clone differs from it by one base. The chain uses TRBV6-2 or TRBV6-3 and TRBJ2-1; 8 bases line up with TRBD1. After removal of 0 bases from V and 7 bases from J, the junction contained 5 bases not matched to a gene. Germline V gene sequence: CDR1 MNHEY, CDR2 SVGEGT. This CDR3 contains 15 residues. The chain's CDR3 is CASSYSTGDTNEQFF. For the CDR3, the DNA is TGTGCCAGCAGTTACTCGACAGGGGATACGAATGAGCAGTTCTTC.

V is TRBV28 and J is TRBJ1-4; D unclear. The germline V gene has CDR1 MDHEN and CDR2 SYDVKM. This CDR3 has 13 residues. Trimming took off 6 bases at V and 8 bases at J, with 13 bases between the two ends. This CDR3 reads CASSPPYGEKLFF. CDR3 nucleotide sequence: TGTGCCAGCAGCCCTCCCTACGGGGAAAAACTGTTTTTT.

This clonotype was recorded a few times. The chain is built from TRBV4-1 and TRBJ2-5; the D gene is possibly TRBD1 (6 bases). The germline gives CDR1 MGHRA, CDR2 YSYEKL. The V end lost 0 bases, the J end lost 5 bases, and 16 bases lay between the germline ends. This CDR3 spans 16 amino acids. The CDR3 sequence is CASSQEVTGTGETQYF. The DNA of the CDR3 is TGCGCCAGCAGCCAAGAGGTGACAGGAACCGGGGAGACCCAGTACTTC.

This clonotype occurred a few times. The V and J genes are TRBV5-1 and TRBJ1-2; TRBD1 might be the D (5 bases). Germline CDR1 reads SGHRS; CDR2 reads YFSETQ. The V end was cut by 4 bases, the J end by 5 bases, with 15 bases between. There are 14 residues in the CDR3. The CDR3 DNA follows: TGCGCCAGCAGCCCGGTATTAGGGGATTATGGCTACACCTTC. Translated, it gives CASSPVLGDYGYTF.

V usage is TRBV18 and J usage is TRBJ2-2; D remains unclear. V lost 6 bases to trimming and J lost 0 bases, with 17 bases between them. The length of the CDR3 is 17 residues. Germline assignment: CDR1 KGHSH and CDR2 LQKENI. The CDR3 region has the DNA TGTGCCAGCTCTTCCCCGACCCAGTTCGCGAACACCGGGGAGCTGTTTTTT. It specifies CASSSPTQFANTGELFF. The whole variable domain, remainder taken from reference TRBV18 and TRBJ2-2, is NAGVMQNPRHLVRRRGQEARLRCSPMKGHSHVYWYRQLPEEGLKFMVYLQKENIIDESGMPKERFSAEFPKEGPSILRIQQVVRGDSAAYFCASSSPTQFANTGELFFGEGSRLTVL.

J is TRBJ2-7 and V is TRBV28; D ambiguous. The CDR3 is 14 residues long. Germline V lookup: CDR1 MDHEN, CDR2 SYDVKM. V was clipped by 1 base and J by 7 bases, with 14 bases between them. The CDR3 spells CASSLSRFGQEQYF. The CDR3 DNA follows: TGTGCCAGCAGTTTATCAAGATTCGGGCAGGAGCAGTACTTC.

Only one count was recorded for this clonotype. A read error may be the cause here, since a much bigger clone is one base away. The gene calls are TRBV13 and TRBJ1-5; perhaps TRBD1 as D (6 bases). Germline-derived CDR1 and CDR2 are PRHDT and FYEKMQ (reference sequence). CDR3 length equals 16 residues. CDR3 nucleotide sequence: TGTACCAGCAGCTTAGGGGGACGGTATAGCAATCAGCCCCAGCATTTT. Translation: CTSSLGGRYSNQPQHF.

This clonotype was detected only a few times. The V call is TRBV19, the J call TRBJ2-1, with 12 bases matching TRBD2. Germline lookup yields CDR1 LNHDA and CDR2 SQIVND (reference sequence). Trimming at V came to 6 bases and at J to 7 bases, leaving 7 bases not matched to a gene. The CDR3 is 15 amino acids. CDR3 in DNA: TGTGCCAGTAGCCAAGGACTAGCGGGAAGAAATGAGCAGTTCTTC. It encodes CASSQGLAGRNEQFF.